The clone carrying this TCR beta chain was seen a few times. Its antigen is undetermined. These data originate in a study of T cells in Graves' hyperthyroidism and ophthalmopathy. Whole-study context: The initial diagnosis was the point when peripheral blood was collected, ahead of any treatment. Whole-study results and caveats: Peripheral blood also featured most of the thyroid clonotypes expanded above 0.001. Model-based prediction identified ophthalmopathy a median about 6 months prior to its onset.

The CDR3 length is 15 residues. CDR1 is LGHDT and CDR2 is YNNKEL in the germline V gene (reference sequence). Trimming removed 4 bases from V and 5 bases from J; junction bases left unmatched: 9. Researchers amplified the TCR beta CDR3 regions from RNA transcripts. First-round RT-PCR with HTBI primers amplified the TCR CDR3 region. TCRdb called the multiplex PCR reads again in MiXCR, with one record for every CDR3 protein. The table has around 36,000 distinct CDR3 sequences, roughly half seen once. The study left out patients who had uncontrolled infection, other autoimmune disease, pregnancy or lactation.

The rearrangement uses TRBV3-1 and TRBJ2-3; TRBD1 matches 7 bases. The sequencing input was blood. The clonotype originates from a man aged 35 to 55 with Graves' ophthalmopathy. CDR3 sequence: CASSRSLGQVDTQYF. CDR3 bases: TGTGCCAGCAGCCGAAGCCTCGGACAGGTAGATACGCAGTATTTT.